Described below is a single T cell receptor beta chain sequence and its context. Per the germline V gene, CDR1 is SGHVS and CDR2 is FQNEAQ. This CDR3 has 15 amino acids. The V gene lost 1 base and the J gene lost 5 bases, with 14 bases spanning the gap. This sample was taken from a study of blood T cell repertoires in COVID-19. Overall study context: The cDNA or gDNA used as material had been derived from T cells, B-cell-depleted T cells, or PBMCs.

Clones were read by immunoSEQ multiplex PCR, and TCRdb kept only the in-frame ones, dropping some. The sample consists of about 180,000 clones, 89% of them appearing once. The J gene is TRBJ1-2, the V gene TRBV7-8; tentative D call: TRBD1 (5 bases). This TCR was recovered from a woman aged 35 to 49 with acute COVID-19. The sample consisted of PBMCs or T cells enriched from blood (not recorded which). CDR3 DNA sequence: TGTGCCAGCAGCTTAGAATCAGGGTACGGGTATGGCTACACCTTC. Encoded protein: CASSLESGYGYGYTF.